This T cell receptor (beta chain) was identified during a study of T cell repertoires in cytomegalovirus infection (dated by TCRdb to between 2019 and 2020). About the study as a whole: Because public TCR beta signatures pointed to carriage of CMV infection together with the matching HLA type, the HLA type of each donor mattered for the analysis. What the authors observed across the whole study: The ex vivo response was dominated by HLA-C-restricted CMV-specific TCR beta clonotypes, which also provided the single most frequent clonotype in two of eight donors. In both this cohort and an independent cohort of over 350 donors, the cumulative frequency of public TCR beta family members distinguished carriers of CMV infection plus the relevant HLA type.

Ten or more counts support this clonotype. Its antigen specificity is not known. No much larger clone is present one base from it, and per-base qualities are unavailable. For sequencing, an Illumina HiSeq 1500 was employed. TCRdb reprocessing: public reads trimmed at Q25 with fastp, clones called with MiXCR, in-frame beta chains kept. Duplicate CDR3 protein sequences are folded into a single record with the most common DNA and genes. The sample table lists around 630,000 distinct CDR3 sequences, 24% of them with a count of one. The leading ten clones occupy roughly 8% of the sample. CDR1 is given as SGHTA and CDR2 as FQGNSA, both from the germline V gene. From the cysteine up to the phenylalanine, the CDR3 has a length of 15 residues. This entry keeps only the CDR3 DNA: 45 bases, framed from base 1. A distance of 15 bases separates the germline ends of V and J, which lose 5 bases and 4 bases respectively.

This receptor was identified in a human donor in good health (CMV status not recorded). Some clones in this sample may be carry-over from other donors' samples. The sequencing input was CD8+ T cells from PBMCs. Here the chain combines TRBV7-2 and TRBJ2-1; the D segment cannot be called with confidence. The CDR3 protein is CASSAGMGPYNEQFF. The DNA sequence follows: TGTGCCAGCAGCGCTGGGATGGGTCCTTACAATGAGCAGTTCTTC. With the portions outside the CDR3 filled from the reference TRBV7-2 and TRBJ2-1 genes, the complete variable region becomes GAGVSQSPSNKVTEKGKDVELRCDPISGHTALYWYRQSLGQGLEFLIYFQGNSAPDKSGLPSDRFSAERTGGSVSTLTIQRTQQEDSAVYLCASSAGMGPYNEQFFGPGTRLTVL.